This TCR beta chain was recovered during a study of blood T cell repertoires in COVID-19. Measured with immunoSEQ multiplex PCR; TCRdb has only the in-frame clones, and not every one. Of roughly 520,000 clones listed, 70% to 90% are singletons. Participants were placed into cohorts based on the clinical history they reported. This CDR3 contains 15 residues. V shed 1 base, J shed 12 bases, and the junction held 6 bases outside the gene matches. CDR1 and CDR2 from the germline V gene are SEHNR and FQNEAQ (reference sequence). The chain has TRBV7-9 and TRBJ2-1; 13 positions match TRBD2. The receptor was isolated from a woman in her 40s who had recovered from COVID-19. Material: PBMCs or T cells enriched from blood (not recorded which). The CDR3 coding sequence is TGTGCCAGCAGCTTAGAAGGGACTAGCGGGGTGGGGCAGTTCTTC. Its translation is CASSLEGTSGVGQFF.